The 24 T cell receptor beta chains given below trace back to one sample, sequenced in a study of OX40 agonist ivuxolimab in advanced cancers. Repertoires were generated with immunoSEQ multiplex PCR, while TCRdb's copy carries only in-frame clones and drops some. This sample yields about 80,000 clones, of which more than 75% are seen a single time; less than 0.4% belongs to the top ten. The sequenced sample was CD4+ or CD8+ T cells sorted from blood, obtained in a trial of the OX40 agonist ivuxolimab. The receptor set was obtained from an adult with an advanced solid tumor such as melanoma, head and neck, liver or kidney cancer.

The V and J genes are TRBV5-1 and TRBJ1-1; 8 bases map to TRBD1. Germline V gene data show CDR1 as SGHRS and CDR2 as YFSETQ. V lost 4 bases, J lost 4 bases, and 6 bases stayed unmatched. CDR3 length: 14 residues. Written as DNA, the CDR3 is TGCGCCAGCAGCAGGGGACAGGTTGTCACTGAAGCTTTCTTT. It encodes CASSRGQVVTEAFF.

Regarding this clone: The junction and the germline gene differ at one end; a read error may be behind it. The rearrangement links TRBV6-6 to TRBJ1-5; D unclear. Germline CDR1 reads MNHNY; CDR2 reads SVGAGI (reference sequence). This CDR3 is built from 16 residues. DNA for the CDR3: TGTGCCAGCAGTTATTACGGACGGTATAGCGATCAGCCCCAGCATTTT. This sequence encodes CASSYYGRYSDQPQHF.

The chain recombines TRBV19 with TRBJ1-5, with 9 bases identical to TRBD1. CDR3 length: 13 amino acids. The V and J ends lost 6 bases and 7 bases, in that order; junction bases with no gene match: 4. Germline V gene lookup returns CDR1 LNHDA and CDR2 SQIVND (reference sequence). The CDR3 loop is CASRGTGQQPQHF. CDR3 bases: TGTGCCAGTAGGGGGACAGGGCAGCAGCCCCAGCATTTT.

This rearrangement joins TRBV9 to TRBJ2-2; D possibly corresponds to TRBD1 (5 bases). Trimming shortened V by 3 bases and J by 1 base, and 10 bases separated the two germline ends. In germline, CDR1 is SGDLS, CDR2 YYNGEE. This CDR3 has 15 residues. The CDR3 spells CASSGSQENTGELFF. The CDR3 coding sequence is TGTGCCAGCAGCGGTTCACAGGAGAACACCGGGGAGCTGTTTTTT.

The V call is TRBV19, the J call TRBJ1-3; 7 nucleotides agree with TRBD1. Germline lookup yields CDR1 LNHDA and CDR2 SQIVND (reference sequence). Trimming removed 9 bases from V and 0 bases from J; junction bases left unmatched: 5. CDR3 length: 14 residues. CDR3 in amino acids: CASRDSGSGNTIYF. CDR3 DNA sequence: TGTGCCAGCCGGGACAGTGGCTCTGGAAACACCATATATTTT.

V and J are TRBV19 and TRBJ1-5; maybe TRBD1 (6 bases). The CDR3 contains 18 residues. Germline V gene data show CDR1 as LNHDA and CDR2 as SQIVND (reference sequence). Trimming cost V 3 bases and J 2 bases, with 20 bases left between them. This chain's CDR3 is CASSIGRVGGSGNQPQHF. The CDR3 coding sequence is TGTGCCAGTAGTATCGGCCGCGTAGGGGGTTCAGGCAATCAGCCCCAGCATTTT.

The chain is built from TRBV21-1 and TRBJ2-1; the table's D gene call, TRBD1, was not cross checked with the DNA. TRBV21-1 has pseudogene status. The CDR3 extends over 18 amino acids. CDR3 coding DNA: TGTGCCAGCAGCAATGAATCCTCGACAGGGATCAACTACAATGAGCAGTTCTTC. Amino acids: CASSNESSTGINYNEQFF.

The chain links TRBV28 to TRBJ2-1, with a possible D match to TRBD1 (6 bases). With 8 bases removed from V and 12 bases from J, the gap between germline ends came to 20 bases. Germline CDR1 MDHEN, CDR2 SYDVKM. The CDR3 has 13 amino acids. CDR3 coding DNA: TGTGCCAGCTACAGGGAAGGCCCCGGAGGGCAGTTCTTC. It codes for CASYREGPGGQFF.

This clone was recorded a few times. This chain uses TRBV28 with TRBJ2-2; no clear D gene. Germline V lookup: CDR1 MDHEN, CDR2 SYDVKM. V gave up 7 bases and J gave up 3 bases, with 15 bases separating them. The CDR3 runs to 15 residues. The DNA of the CDR3 is TGTGCCAGCACGCTCAAGCTGTGGGACACCGGGGAGCTGTTTTTT. Translation: CASTLKLWDTGELFF.

The chain joins TRBV6-1 to TRBJ2-3; 8 nucleotides agree with TRBD1. Unmatched junction bases numbered 11, after V lost 2 bases and J lost 4 bases. Germline V gene sequence: CDR1 MNHNS, CDR2 SASEGT. CDR3 length: 17 amino acids. CDR3 sequence: CASSERAGGREADTQYF. The CDR3 nucleotides read TGTGCCAGCAGTGAAAGGGCAGGGGGCAGAGAGGCAGATACGCAGTATTTT.

This chain connects TRBV7-2 to TRBJ2-3; perhaps TRBD2 as D (7 bases). Germline assignment: CDR1 SGHTA and CDR2 FQGNSA. V was clipped by 4 bases and J by 0 bases, with 20 bases between them. There are 18 residues in the CDR3. This CDR3 reads CASSSRVGGGFSTDTQYF. For the CDR3, the DNA is TGTGCCAGCAGCTCTCGGGTGGGCGGGGGCTTTAGCACAGATACGCAGTATTTT.

V usage is TRBV18 and J usage is TRBJ2-5, with a possible D match to TRBD1 (5 bases). Germline CDR1 is KGHSH and CDR2 is LQKENI. V gave up 0 bases and J gave up 0 bases, with 11 bases separating them. The CDR3 spans 16 residues. CDR3 residues: CASSPPSAGNQETQYF. The CDR3 nucleotides read TGTGCCAGCTCACCACCGTCAGCAGGGAACCAAGAGACCCAGTACTTC.

The V call is TRBV18, the J call TRBJ2-7; D may be TRBD2 (5 bases). The V gene lost 4 bases and the J gene lost 7 bases, with 14 bases spanning the gap. Germline CDR1 and CDR2: KGHSH and LQKENI. There are 13 residues in the CDR3. The CDR3, as DNA: TGTGCCAGCTCACATGAATCTTGGAGGGAGCAGTACGTC. The encoded protein is CASSHESWREQYV.

This clone was picked up one time. J is TRBJ1-1 and V is TRBV4-3; D ambiguous. V lost 4 bases and J 0 bases, leaving 9 bases between the germline ends. Germline values: CDR1 LGHNA, CDR2 YSLEER. The CDR3 consists of 14 residues. The CDR3 here is CASSRAQVNTEAFF. In nucleotides, the CDR3 is TGCGCCAGCAGCCGCGCGCAAGTGAACACTGAAGCTTTCTTT.

The chain is built from TRBV27 and TRBJ1-2; 8 bases fit TRBD1. This CDR3 region has 14 residues. With V trimmed by 3 bases and J by 7 bases, 7 bases remained unmatched. Germline V CDR1 and CDR2: MNHEY, SMNVEV (reference sequence). CDR3 sequence: CASSFWQGAGGYTF. The DNA for the CDR3 is TGTGCCAGCAGTTTTTGGCAGGGGGCAGGTGGCTACACCTTC.

V usage is TRBV7-2 and J usage is TRBJ1-3; the match to TRBD1 covers 12 bases. This CDR3 comprises 17 residues. Germline CDR1 SGHTA, CDR2 FQGNSA. Trimming at V came to 2 bases and at J to 4 bases, leaving 6 bases not matched to a gene. The CDR3 bases are TGTGCCAGCAGCTTATTGGGACAGGGGGCAGGGGGAAACACCATATATTTT. Amino acid sequence: CASSLLGQGAGGNTIYF.

The gene calls are TRBV5-1 and TRBJ1-4, with D possibly TRBD1 on 6 matching bases. With 6 bases removed from V and 4 bases from J, the gap between germline ends came to 10 bases. CDR1 and CDR2 (germline): SGHRS, YFSETQ. The CDR3 is 13 amino acids. CDR3 sequence: CASTRQVNEKLFF. CDR3 sequence (DNA): TGCGCCAGCACCCGACAGGTTAATGAAAAACTGTTTTTT.

The rearrangement links TRBV28 to TRBJ2-4; TRBD1 agrees at 10 bases. J was trimmed by 9 bases and V by 7 bases; bases with no gene match: 12. The V gene's germline CDR1 is MDHEN and CDR2 SYDVKM. This CDR3 is 15 amino acids long. For the CDR3, the DNA is TGTGCCAGCACTACTCCCGGGACAGGGGTTAGCATTCAGTACTTC. Protein sequence: CASTTPGTGVSIQYF.

CDR3 in amino acids: CASSRLQGSEQYV. CDR3 DNA sequence: TGTGCCAGTAGTAGGCTACAGGGATCCGAGCAGTACGTC. The chain joins TRBV19 to TRBJ2-7, with D possibly matching TRBD1 (6 bases). The germline V gene encodes CDR1 LNHDA and CDR2 SQIVND (reference sequence). Trimming removed 4 bases from V and 6 bases from J, with 13 bases in between. There are 13 residues in the CDR3.

The genes are TRBV15 and TRBJ2-7, with a tentative D call TRBD1 (6 bases). V dropped 4 bases and J dropped 4 bases, with 14 bases sitting between them. Germline CDR1 and CDR2: LNHNV and YYDKDF (reference sequence). The CDR3 length is 14 residues. CDR3 DNA sequence: TGTGCCACCAGCACCAATTGGGGGCAGTACGAGCAGTACTTC. It translates to CATSTNWGQYEQYF. The variable domain in full, completed from reference TRBV15 and TRBJ2-7, reads DAMVIQNPRYQVTQFGKPVTLSCSQTLNHNVMYWYQQKSSQAPKLLFHYYDKDFNNEADTPDNFQSRRPNTSFCFLDIRSPGLGDTAMYLCATSTNWGQYEQYFGPGTRLTVT.

This sequence joins TRBV9 and TRBJ2-3; TRBD2 aligns across 7 bases. The CDR3 sequence is 15 residues long. CDR1 SGDLS and CDR2 YYNGEE come from the germline V gene. Trimming cost V 0 bases and J 6 bases; bases outside gene matches: 7. CDR3 amino acids: CASSVEGGRYDTQYF. CDR3 coding DNA: TGTGCCAGCAGCGTAGAAGGCGGGAGATACGATACGCAGTATTTT.

The chain combines TRBV5-1 with TRBJ1-3; possible D gene TRBD1, 6 bases. This CDR3 is built from 15 residues. V lost 4 bases and J 0 bases, leaving 11 bases between the germline ends. CDR1 is SGHRS, CDR2 YFSETQ, per germline. In DNA, the CDR3 is TGCGCCAGCAGCACCGGGACAACCTCTGGAAACACCATATATTTT. It encodes CASSTGTTSGNTIYF.

The chain has TRBV27 and TRBJ1-1; the D is unclear. This CDR3 is built from 17 residues. Germline V gene data show CDR1 as MNHEY and CDR2 as SMNVEV (reference sequence). V shed 0 bases and J shed 6 bases, with 20 bases lying between them. CDR3 DNA sequence: TGTGCCAGCAGTTTATCCGGGTGGTTTGGGTTGTCCTCTGAAGCTTTCTTT. This translates into CASSLSGWFGLSSEAFF.

CDR3 coding DNA: TGTGCCAGCAGAACCCGTCGATCGGGGGGTAGGAATTCACCCCTCCACTTT. Translation: CASRTRRSGGRNSPLHF. V and J are TRBV27 and TRBJ1-6; a possible D gene is TRBD1 (5 bases). The germline V gene encodes CDR1 MNHEY and CDR2 SMNVEV (reference sequence). Trimming cost V 6 bases and J 7 bases, with 22 bases left between them. The CDR3 runs to 17 residues.